The rows below give T cell receptor beta chains drawn from one sample of a study of blood T cell repertoires in COVID-19. The data were produced by immunoSEQ multiplex PCR, yet TCRdb's version contains in-frame clones alone and is incomplete. The sample consists of around 400,000 clones, 80% to 95% of them appearing once. The sequenced material came from PBMCs or T cells enriched from blood (not recorded which). All receptors derive from a woman in her thirties or forties who had been exposed to COVID-19. The conserved cysteine and the conserved F or W are not part of the CDR3 here.

V,CDR3
TRBV4-3,ASSQDLGGNSPLH
TRBV6-4,ASSEGHHSNQPQH
TRBV11-3,AIGPRDLGRRNTGELF
TRBV6-5,ASSPGQGNYQPQH
TRBV11-3,ASSYRPTSGGTDTQY
TRBV5-4,ASSLGGSGGEKLF
TRBV7-3,ASSTGGRSETQY
TRBV7-9,ASSLEYGGNYGYT
TRBV30,AWSLRTGGNTEAF
TRBV18,ASSPTEYTEAF
TRBV27,ATRPTGANVLT
TRBV2,ASSEVVYTYEQY
TRBV19,ASSRSGPQH
TRBV24-1,ATSEDGQTGANVLT
TRBV5-5,ASSLGGQGTYEQY
TRBV10-3,AIRQDSGNTIY